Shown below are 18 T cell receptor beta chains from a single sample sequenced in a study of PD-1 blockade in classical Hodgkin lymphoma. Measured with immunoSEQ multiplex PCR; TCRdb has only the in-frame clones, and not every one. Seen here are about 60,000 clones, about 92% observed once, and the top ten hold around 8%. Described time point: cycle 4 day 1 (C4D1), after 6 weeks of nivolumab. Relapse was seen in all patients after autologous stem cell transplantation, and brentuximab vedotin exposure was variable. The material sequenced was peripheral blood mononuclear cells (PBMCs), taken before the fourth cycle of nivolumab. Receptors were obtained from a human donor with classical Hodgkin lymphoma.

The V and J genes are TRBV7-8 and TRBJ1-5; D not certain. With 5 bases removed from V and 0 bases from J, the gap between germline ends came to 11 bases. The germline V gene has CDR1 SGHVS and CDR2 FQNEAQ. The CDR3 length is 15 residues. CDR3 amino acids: CASSAGPPSNQPQHF. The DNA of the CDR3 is TGTGCCAGCAGCGCCGGGCCCCCTAGCAATCAGCCCCAGCATTTT.

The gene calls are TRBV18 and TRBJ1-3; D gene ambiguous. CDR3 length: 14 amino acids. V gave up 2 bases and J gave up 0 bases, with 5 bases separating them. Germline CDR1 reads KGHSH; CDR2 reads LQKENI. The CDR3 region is CASSPSISGNTIYF. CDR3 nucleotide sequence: TGTGCCAGCTCACCATCGATCTCTGGAAACACCATATATTTT. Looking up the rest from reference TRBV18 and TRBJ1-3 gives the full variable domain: NAGVMQNPRHLVRRRGQEARLRCSPMKGHSHVYWYRQLPEEGLKFMVYLQKENIIDESGMPKERFSAEFPKEGPSILRIQQVVRGDSAAYFCASSPSISGNTIYFGEGSWLTVV.

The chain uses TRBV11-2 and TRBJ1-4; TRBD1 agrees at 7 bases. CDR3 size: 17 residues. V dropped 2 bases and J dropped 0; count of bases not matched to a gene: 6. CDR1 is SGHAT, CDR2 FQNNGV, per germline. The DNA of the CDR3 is TGTGCCAGCAGCTTACCGACAGGGCAACCAACTAATGAAAAACTGTTTTTT. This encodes CASSLPTGQPTNEKLFF.

The chain's CDR3 is CASRTIYEQYF. The CDR3 DNA follows: TGTGCCAGCAGAACGATCTACGAGCAGTACTTC. The J gene is TRBJ2-7, the V gene TRBV28; the D is unclear. Deletions cut 6 bases from V and 3 bases from J, with 6 bases between. The germline CDR1 and CDR2 sequences are MDHEN and SYDVKM. The length of the CDR3 is 11 residues.

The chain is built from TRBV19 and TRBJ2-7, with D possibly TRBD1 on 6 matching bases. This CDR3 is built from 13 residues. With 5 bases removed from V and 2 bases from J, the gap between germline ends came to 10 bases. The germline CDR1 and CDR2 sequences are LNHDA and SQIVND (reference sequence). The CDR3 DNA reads TGTGCCAGTAGTTTGGGACACCCCTACGAGCAGTACTTC. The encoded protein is CASSLGHPYEQYF.

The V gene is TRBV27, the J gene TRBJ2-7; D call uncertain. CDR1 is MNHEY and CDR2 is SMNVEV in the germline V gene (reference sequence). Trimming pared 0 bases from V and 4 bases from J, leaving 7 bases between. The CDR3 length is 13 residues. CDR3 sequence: CASSLSGRYEQYF. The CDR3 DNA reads TGTGCCAGCAGTTTATCGGGTCGGTACGAGCAGTACTTC.

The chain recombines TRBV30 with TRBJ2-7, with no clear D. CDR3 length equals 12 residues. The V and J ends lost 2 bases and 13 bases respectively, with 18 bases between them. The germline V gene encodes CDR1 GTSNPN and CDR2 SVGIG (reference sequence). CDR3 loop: CAWSPFDIERYF. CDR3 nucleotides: TGTGCCTGGAGTCCGTTCGACATTGAGCGTTACTTC.

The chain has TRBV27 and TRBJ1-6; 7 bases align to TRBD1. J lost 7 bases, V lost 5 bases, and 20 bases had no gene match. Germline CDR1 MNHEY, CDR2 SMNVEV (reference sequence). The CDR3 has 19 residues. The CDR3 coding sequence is TGTGCCAGCAGTCCAGGACGGGACAGTAAAAATCTTCTCAATTCACCCCTCCACTTT. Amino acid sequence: CASSPGRDSKNLLNSPLHF.

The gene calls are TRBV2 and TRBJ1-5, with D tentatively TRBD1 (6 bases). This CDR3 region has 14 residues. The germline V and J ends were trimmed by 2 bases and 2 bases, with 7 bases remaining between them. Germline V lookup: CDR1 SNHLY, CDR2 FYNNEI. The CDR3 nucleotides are TGTGCCAGCAGTGAAAGGGGGGGCAATCAGCCCCAGCATTTT. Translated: CASSERGGNQPQHF. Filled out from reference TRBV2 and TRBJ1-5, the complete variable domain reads EPEVTQTPSHQVTQMGQEVILRCVPISNHLYFYWYRQILGQKVEFLVSFYNNEISEKSEIFDDQFSVERPDGSNFTLKIRSTKLEDSAMYFCASSERGGNQPQHFGDGTRLSIL.

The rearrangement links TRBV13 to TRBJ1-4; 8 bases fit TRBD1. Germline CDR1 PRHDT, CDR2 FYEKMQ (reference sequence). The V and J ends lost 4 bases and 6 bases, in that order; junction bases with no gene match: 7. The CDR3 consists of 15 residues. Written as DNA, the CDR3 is TGTGCCAGCAGCTCCGGACAGGGAGAGGATGAAAAACTGTTTTTT. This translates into CASSSGQGEDEKLFF.

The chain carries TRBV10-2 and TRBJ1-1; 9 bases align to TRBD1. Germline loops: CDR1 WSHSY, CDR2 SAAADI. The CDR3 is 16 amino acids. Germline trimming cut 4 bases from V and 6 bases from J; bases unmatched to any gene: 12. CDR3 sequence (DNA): TGCGCCAGCAGTGGCGGGGACAGGGCAAAGTCGGCTGAAGCTTTCTTT. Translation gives CASSGGDRAKSAEAFF.

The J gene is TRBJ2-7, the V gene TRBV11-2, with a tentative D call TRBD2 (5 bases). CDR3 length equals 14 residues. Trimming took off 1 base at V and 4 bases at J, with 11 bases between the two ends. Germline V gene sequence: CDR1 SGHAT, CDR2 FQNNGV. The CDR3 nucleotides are TGTGCCAGCAGCTTAGGAGGGCCCTTGTACGAGCAGTACTTC. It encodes CASSLGGPLYEQYF.

CDR3 DNA: TGTGCCAGCCTAAGAGGATCACAGGGCGGGGAGCTGTTTTTT. Its translation is CASLRGSQGGELFF. This chain uses TRBV28 with TRBJ2-2, with D tentatively TRBD1 (6 bases). The V gene lost 8 bases and the J gene lost 7 bases, with 17 bases spanning the gap. The CDR3 sequence is 14 residues long. Germline CDR1 and CDR2: MDHEN and SYDVKM.

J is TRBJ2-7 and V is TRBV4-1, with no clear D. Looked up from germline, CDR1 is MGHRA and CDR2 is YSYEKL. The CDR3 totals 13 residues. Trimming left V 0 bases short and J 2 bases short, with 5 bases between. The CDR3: CASSQEYTYEQYF. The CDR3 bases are TGCGCCAGCAGCCAAGAGTATACCTACGAGCAGTACTTC.

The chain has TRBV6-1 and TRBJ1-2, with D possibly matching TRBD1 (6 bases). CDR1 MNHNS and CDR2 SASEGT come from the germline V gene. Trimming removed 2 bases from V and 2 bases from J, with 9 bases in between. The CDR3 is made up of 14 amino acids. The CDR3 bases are TGTGCCAGCAGTGAACGGAGGGGGAACTATGGCTACACCTTC. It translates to CASSERRGNYGYTF.

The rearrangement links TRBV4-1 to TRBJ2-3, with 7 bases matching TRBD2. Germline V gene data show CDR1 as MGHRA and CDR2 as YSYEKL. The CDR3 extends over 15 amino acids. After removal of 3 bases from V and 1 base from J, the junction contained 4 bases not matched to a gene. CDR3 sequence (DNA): TGCGCCAGCAGCCATGAAGGACTAGGCACAGATACGCAGTATTTT. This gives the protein CASSHEGLGTDTQYF.

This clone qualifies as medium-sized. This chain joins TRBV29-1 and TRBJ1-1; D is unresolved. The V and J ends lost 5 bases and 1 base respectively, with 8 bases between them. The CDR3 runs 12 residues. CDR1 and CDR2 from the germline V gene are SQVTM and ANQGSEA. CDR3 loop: CSVTGKNTEAFF. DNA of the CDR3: TGCAGCGTTACCGGGAAGAACACTGAAGCTTTCTTT.

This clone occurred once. CDR3 nucleotide sequence: TGTGCCAGCAGCTTAGATCGGGGTGAGCAGTTCTTC. It is translated as CASSLDRGEQFF. The chain is built from TRBV11-2 and TRBJ2-1, with a possible D match to TRBD2 (5 bases). The V end lost 0 bases, the J end lost 9 bases, and 6 bases lay between the germline ends. CDR3 size: 12 residues. The germline V gene encodes CDR1 SGHAT and CDR2 FQNNGV.